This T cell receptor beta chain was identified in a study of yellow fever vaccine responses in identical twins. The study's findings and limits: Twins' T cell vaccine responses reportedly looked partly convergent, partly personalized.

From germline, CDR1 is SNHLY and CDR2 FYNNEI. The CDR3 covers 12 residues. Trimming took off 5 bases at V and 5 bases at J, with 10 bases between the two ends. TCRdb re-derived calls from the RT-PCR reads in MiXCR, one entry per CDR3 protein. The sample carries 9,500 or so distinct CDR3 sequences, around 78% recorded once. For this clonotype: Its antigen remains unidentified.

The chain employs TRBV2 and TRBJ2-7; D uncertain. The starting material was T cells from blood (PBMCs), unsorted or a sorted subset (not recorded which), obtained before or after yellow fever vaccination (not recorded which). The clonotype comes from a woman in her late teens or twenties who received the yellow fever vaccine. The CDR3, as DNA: TGTGCCAGCAGTTTTCAAAGGGACGAGCAGTACGTC. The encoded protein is CASSFQRDEQYV.